The 19 T cell receptor beta chains presented below share a single source sample, sequenced in a study of shared clonotypes between healthy human individuals. Sequencing was performed with immunoSEQ multiplex PCR; in TCRdb, only in-frame clones are kept and a portion is missing. Of millions of clones listed, 95% are singletons. Sequencing was done on a sample of naive CD4+ T cells sorted from blood. Subset meaning: CD45RA+ positively selected. Receptors were obtained from a man younger than 35 in good health.

The chain links TRBV6-6 to TRBJ1-1; 9 positions agree with TRBD1. The V and J ends lost 6 bases and 10 bases, in that order; junction bases with no gene match: 9. The CDR3 length is 13 residues. Per the germline V gene, CDR1 is MNHNY and CDR2 is SVGAGI (reference sequence). In DNA form, the CDR3 reads TGTGCCAGCAGCCGGGACAGGGTATCGACAGCTTTCTTT. Its protein is CASSRDRVSTAFF.

This clone was detected once. This chain links TRBV5-1 with TRBJ2-3; TRBD1 agrees at 8 bases. Germline V lookup: CDR1 SGHRS, CDR2 YFSETQ. Losses at the gene ends were 2 bases for V and 5 bases for J; bases not matched to a gene: 10. CDR3 length: 16 amino acids. The DNA for the CDR3 is TGCGCCAGCAGCTTAGGCCAGGGGGCGCTTCAAGATACGCAGTATTTT. Residues: CASSLGQGALQDTQYF.

In its sample, this clone was seen once. The same CDR3 is also encoded by other DNA sequences in this sample. The gene calls are TRBV10-3 and TRBJ2-3; D remains unclear. V was trimmed by 3 bases and J by 0 bases, leaving 4 bases between them. The CDR3 is made up of 13 amino acids. Germline V gene lookup returns CDR1 ENHRY and CDR2 SYGVKD. The CDR3: CAISDGSTDTQYF. As DNA, the CDR3 is TGTGCCATCAGTGATGGCAGCACAGATACGCAGTATTTT.

The CDR3 protein is CASSPRTSKGRGIYNEQFF. CDR3 DNA sequence: TGTGCCAGCTCACCCCGGACTAGTAAAGGACGGGGGATTTACAATGAGCAGTTCTTC. J is TRBJ2-1 and V is TRBV18, with TRBD2 identical over 7 bases. V was clipped by 3 bases and J by 4 bases; unmatched bases: 18. Germline values: CDR1 KGHSH, CDR2 LQKENI. The CDR3 spans 19 residues. Full variable domain (missing parts from reference TRBV18 and TRBJ2-1): NAGVMQNPRHLVRRRGQEARLRCSPMKGHSHVYWYRQLPEEGLKFMVYLQKENIIDESGMPKERFSAEFPKEGPSILRIQQVVRGDSAAYFCASSPRTSKGRGIYNEQFFGPGTRLTVL.

The rearrangement links TRBV29-1 to TRBJ2-3, with D possibly matching TRBD1 (6 bases). Germline V gene sequence: CDR1 SQVTM, CDR2 ANQGSEA. The CDR3 totals 13 residues. With 5 bases removed from V and 3 bases from J, the gap between germline ends came to 12 bases. CDR3: CSVLQGLTDTQYF. CDR3 nucleotides: TGCAGCGTTCTCCAGGGGTTGACAGATACGCAGTATTTT.

The chain links TRBV10-2 to TRBJ2-7, with TRBD2 matching over 9 bases. The CDR3 runs 14 residues. Germline V CDR1 and CDR2: WSHSY, SAAADI. V lost 5 bases and J lost 2; bases outside the gene matches: 4. CDR3 amino acids: CASSRSSGTYEQYF. The CDR3 DNA follows: TGCGCCAGCAGTAGGTCTAGCGGGACCTACGAGCAGTACTTC.

The chain is built from TRBV25-1 and TRBJ2-5; D is unresolved. The CDR3 length is 14 residues. The V and J ends lost 1 base and 3 bases respectively, with 9 bases between them. Germline CDR1 and CDR2: MGHDK and SYGVNS. Written as DNA, the CDR3 is TGTGCCAGCAGTGAATTAGGCAGAGAAGAGACCCAGTACTTC. It encodes CASSELGREETQYF.

Regarding this clone: Germline is not matched at one junction end, which may reflect a read error. This chain joins TRBV15 and TRBJ1-1, with D possibly being TRBD1 (6 bases). Germline CDR1 is LNHNV and CDR2 is YYDKDF (reference sequence). CDR3 length equals 15 residues. CDR3 protein: CATSRVSGVNSEAFF. CDR3 DNA: TGTGCCACCAGCAGAGTGTCAGGGGTGAACTCTGAAGCTTTCTTT. Based on the CDR3 plus reference TRBV15 and TRBJ1-1, the full variable domain is DAMVIQNPRYQVTQFGKPVTLSCSQTLNHNVMYWYQQKSSQAPKLLFHYYDKDFNNEADTPDNFQSRRPNTSFCFLDIRSPGLGDTAMYLCATSRVSGVNSEAFFGQGTRLTVV.

The chain carries TRBV9 and TRBJ2-3, with D uncertain. The CDR3 consists of 14 residues. Trimming took off 0 bases at V and 1 base at J, with 6 bases between the two ends. Germline CDR1 SGDLS, CDR2 YYNGEE. The CDR3 here is CASSVGGRTDTQYF. Written as DNA, the CDR3 is TGTGCCAGCAGCGTAGGAGGTCGCACAGATACGCAGTATTTT.

The chain couples TRBV5-1 to TRBJ1-1, with D perhaps TRBD1 (5 bases). CDR3 length equals 13 residues. Trimming pared 10 bases from V and 4 bases from J, leaving 17 bases between. CDR1 and CDR2 (germline): SGHRS, YFSETQ. The CDR3 region has the DNA TGCGCCTCCACGGACACGCGGGGCACTGAAGCTTTCTTT. Amino acids: CASTDTRGTEAFF.

The rearrangement joins TRBV10-3 to TRBJ1-2; 9 bases line up with TRBD1. J gave up 0 bases and V 6 bases, and 11 bases lay outside the gene matches. The CDR3 length is 17 residues. Germline-derived CDR1 and CDR2 are ENHRY and SYGVKD. This CDR3 reads CAISRGQGRNSNYGYTF. CDR3 in DNA: TGTGCCATCAGCCGGGGACAGGGAAGGAACTCTAACTATGGCTACACCTTC.

The V and J genes are TRBV5-1 and TRBJ1-2; maybe TRBD1 (5 bases). The CDR3 spans 16 residues. CDR1 is SGHRS and CDR2 is YFSETQ in the germline V gene. V dropped 3 bases and J dropped 6 bases, with 21 bases sitting between them. The CDR3 region is CASSSRGTWTGDGYTF. Written as DNA, the CDR3 is TGCGCCAGCAGCTCCCGAGGGACTTGGACGGGAGATGGCTACACCTTC.

V is TRBV4-2 and J is TRBJ2-2; no reliable D call. Trimming removed 0 bases at V and 5 bases at J, with 16 bases between. CDR1 and CDR2 (germline): LGHNA, YNFKEQ. The CDR3 has 17 amino acids. The CDR3 DNA is TGTGCCAGCAGCCAAGATGGTGGGATGATGCGGACCGGGGAGCTGTTTTTT. Its protein is CASSQDGGMMRTGELFF.

With respect to this clone: Other nucleotide sequences from this sample produce the same CDR3. V is TRBV5-1 and J is TRBJ2-5; 10 positions agree with TRBD2. Germline CDR1 reads SGHRS; CDR2 reads YFSETQ. V was pared by 0 bases and J by 1 base, with 0 bases of the junction left unmatched. This CDR3 is built from 15 residues. CDR3 sequence reads: CASSLGTSGQETQYF. The CDR3 nucleotides read TGCGCCAGCAGCTTGGGGACTAGCGGCCAAGAGACCCAGTACTTC.

Turning to this clone: This specimen includes other DNA sequences encoding the same CDR3. This sequence joins TRBV6-1 and TRBJ2-7, with 10 nucleotides matching TRBD1. V lost 4 bases, J lost 4 bases, and 7 bases stayed unmatched. CDR1 and CDR2 (germline): MNHNS, SASEGT. The CDR3 totals 15 residues. The CDR3 sequence is CASSVRDRGPYEQYF. For the CDR3, the DNA is TGTGCCAGCAGTGTACGGGACAGGGGTCCGTACGAGCAGTACTTC.

The V and J genes are TRBV5-1 and TRBJ1-1, with D hard to call. V lost 0 bases and J 2 bases, leaving 8 bases between the germline ends. The germline CDR1 and CDR2 sequences are SGHRS and YFSETQ. The CDR3 covers 14 residues. The CDR3 sequence is CASSLVEKNTEAFF. The CDR3 nucleotides read TGCGCCAGCAGCTTGGTCGAGAAAAACACTGAAGCTTTCTTT.

V is TRBV5-1 and J is TRBJ2-1, with D possibly being TRBD1 (6 bases). The CDR3 covers 15 residues. The germline gives CDR1 SGHRS, CDR2 YFSETQ. Trimming cost V 0 bases and J 4 bases, with 11 bases left between them. The CDR3, as DNA: TGCGCCAGCAGCTTGGGAGGACAGACATACAATGAGCAGTTCTTC. It is translated as CASSLGGQTYNEQFF.

This clone was recorded at least ten times. The CDR3 bases are TGTGCCAGCTCACTCGTCGGGAAACAAGAGACCCAGTACTTC. This codes for CASSLVGKQETQYF. The V gene is TRBV18, the J gene TRBJ2-5; possible D gene TRBD2, 5 bases. Trimming cost V 4 bases and J 2 bases, with 11 bases left between them. This CDR3 is built from 14 residues. Germline loops: CDR1 KGHSH, CDR2 LQKENI.

The rearrangement uses TRBV11-2 and TRBJ1-4, with 7 bases identical to TRBD1. V dropped 5 bases and J dropped 0; count of bases not matched to a gene: 3. Germline CDR1 reads SGHAT; CDR2 reads FQNNGV. The CDR3 length is 15 residues. The CDR3 DNA sequence: TGTGCCAGCAGCCCGGGACAGTCAACTAATGAAAAACTGTTTTTT. Translated, it gives CASSPGQSTNEKLFF.